The clone carrying this TCR beta chain has only one observation. With 6 bases removed from V and 0 bases from J, the gap between germline ends came to 9 bases. The CDR3 spans 13 residues. Germline V gene lookup returns CDR1 SGHVS and CDR2 FQNEAQ. This specimen comes from a study of blood T cell repertoires in COVID-19. Study-level information: Samples taken during acute and convalescent COVID-19 were collected in the United States, Italy and Spain. Sample material is recorded as cDNA or gDNA derived from T cells, B-cell-depleted T cells, or PBMCs.

In the original workflow: Amplification of reference gene primers provided the estimated nucleated cell counts. The table came from immunoSEQ multiplex PCR; TCRdb's copy has only in-frame clones and leaves some out. Clone size and the V and J calls come from that table; the DNA yielded D and trimming. This repertoire shows tens of thousands of clones, almost 90% found once; its top ten account for roughly 8.3%. The sequenced sample consisted of peripheral blood. The clonotype was recovered from a woman between 65 and 79 years old with acute or convalescent COVID-19. The chain joins TRBV7-8 to TRBJ2-7; maybe TRBD2 (5 bases). CDR3 DNA: TGTGCCAGCAGTTCGGGGTTCTCCTACGAGCAGTACTTC. It is translated as CASSSGFSYEQYF.